The source of this T cell receptor beta chain is a study of response to subunit inactivated influenza vaccine (dated by TCRdb to the late 2010s). With respect to the entire study: Deep quantitative profiling of the T cell receptor repertoire was used in the study to follow responses to a trivalent subunit inactivated influenza vaccine. Overall study results and their limits: According to the authors, only a limited number of new T cells may be recruited by each seasonal influenza vaccination.

To prepare the library, RT-PCR was applied. The listed sequencing device is Illumina HiSeq 2500. The public sequencing data were trimmed at Q25 with fastp and processed into clonotypes with MiXCR by TCRdb, which kept only in-frame beta chains. Records with the same CDR3 protein are collapsed into one entry carrying the most frequent genes and DNA. This sample has approximately 500,000 distinct CDR3 sequences in its table, and 10% to 15% of those were observed once. 13% of the sample goes to the ten largest clones. This clonotype was detected a few times. Its antigen has not been determined. Per-base qualities were not stored, and no clone one base away is much larger. What this sample's time point label stands for: around 45 days after influenza vaccine administration. The germline V and J ends show losses of 1 base and 4 bases respectively, and no gene match explains 5 bases of the junction. From the germline V gene (reference sequence), CDR1 is SEHNR and CDR2 is FQNEAQ. Measured from the cysteine to the phenylalanine, the CDR3 is 16 residues long. Only the CDR3 portion is preserved as DNA: 48 bases, with reading frame beginning at the first base.

The TCR was taken from a man aged 50 or older who received an inactivated influenza vaccine. Donor details come from another sample of the same person, matched by shared clones. The rearranged chain carries TRBV7-9 and TRBJ2-2; 8 of the junction bases match TRBD2. The material was PBMCs from blood, obtained roughly 6 weeks after vaccination. For the CDR3, the sequence is CASSLEAGAGTGELFF. The DNA reads TGTGCCAGCAGCTTAGAAGCGGGAGCGGGCACCGGGGAGCTGTTTTTT.